Below are 20 T cell receptor beta chains sequenced from a single sample in a study of beta chain features in type 1 diabetes. Every bit of the isolated RNA underwent reverse transcription, so sequencing read expressed TCRB transcripts. Method: immunoSEQ multiplex PCR; TCRdb's copy keeps in-frame clones and lacks some. The sample lists approximately 110,000 clones; 30% to 50% were seen once. The sequencing sample was made of stem cell memory CD4+ T cells from blood. The receptors originated from a woman between 18 and 30 years old in good health.

V is TRBV27 and J is TRBJ2-1, with 8 bases that match TRBD2. After removal of 2 bases from V and 10 bases from J, the junction contained 4 bases not matched to a gene. CDR3 length equals 13 residues. The germline V gene has CDR1 MNHEY and CDR2 SMNVEV (reference sequence). The DNA of the CDR3 is TGTGCCAGCAGTTTACGGGAGGGGGGGGAGCAGTTCTTC. Its translation: CASSLREGGEQFF.

The rearrangement joins TRBV6-1 to TRBJ1-2, with TRBD1 matching over 8 bases. CDR1 and CDR2 from the germline V gene are MNHNS and SASEGT. V lost 3 bases, J lost 7 bases, and 10 bases stayed unmatched. CDR3 length: 15 residues. Here the CDR3 reads CASSETGTGPFGYTF. CDR3 DNA sequence: TGTGCCAGCAGTGAGACCGGGACAGGACCTTTTGGCTACACCTTC.

The V and J genes are TRBV25-1 and TRBJ2-7; D might be TRBD2 (6 bases). Germline V gene lookup returns CDR1 MGHDK and CDR2 SYGVNS. V lost 5 bases to trimming and J lost 4 bases, with 15 bases between them. The CDR3 has 14 amino acids. DNA for the CDR3: TGTGCCAGCAGTCCGTCGGGAGTGGTTTACGAGCAGTACTTC. This codes for CASSPSGVVYEQYF.

The chain couples TRBV6-5 to TRBJ2-7; 7 bases agree with TRBD1. Germline V gives CDR1 MNHEY, CDR2 SVGAGI. With V trimmed by 6 bases and J by 0 bases, 5 bases remained unmatched. The CDR3 has 14 amino acids. CDR3 protein: CASSRDSFSYEQYF. As DNA, the CDR3 is TGTGCCAGCAGCCGGGACAGCTTCTCCTACGAGCAGTACTTC.

This clone was detected only a few times. The chain is built from TRBV28 and TRBJ2-7, with D tentatively TRBD2 (5 bases). Germline V gives CDR1 MDHEN, CDR2 SYDVKM. The V end was cut by 6 bases, the J end by 6 bases, with 15 bases between. The CDR3 consists of 13 residues. The CDR3, as DNA: TGTGCCAGCAGGCCTACCGGGATCCTCGAGCAGTACTTC. Residues: CASRPTGILEQYF.

This clone was detected a few times. The chain combines TRBV5-1 with TRBJ1-3; the D gene is possibly TRBD1 (5 bases). There are 14 residues in the CDR3. V was shortened by 3 bases and J by 0 bases, with 7 bases between the two germline ends. Germline CDR1 reads SGHRS; CDR2 reads YFSETQ. CDR3 nucleotide sequence: TGCGCCAGCAGCTGGACAAACTCTGGAAACACCATATATTTT. Encoded protein: CASSWTNSGNTIYF.

This chain uses TRBV7-8 with TRBJ2-5; 10 bases are shared with TRBD2. The end of the DNA aligns better with TRBJ2-7, so the J call may be wrong. CDR1 SGHVS and CDR2 FQNEAQ come from the germline V gene. CDR3 size: 17 residues. The CDR3 sequence: CASSLALLAGDSYEQYF. CDR3 DNA: TGTGCCAGCAGCTTAGCGTTGCTAGCGGGAGACTCCTACGAGCAGTACTTC.

V gene TRBV4-1 combines with J gene TRBJ1-3; no definite D call. The ends were cut back, 3 bases at V and 0 bases at J, with 9 bases in the middle. Looked up from germline, CDR1 is MGHRA and CDR2 is YSYEKL. The CDR3 loop spans 15 amino acids. DNA of the CDR3: TGCGCCAGCAGCCACCAGGCGAACTCTGGAAACACCATATATTTT. Protein product: CASSHQANSGNTIYF.

The chain links TRBV30 to TRBJ2-1; TRBD2 matches 9 bases. CDR3 size: 14 residues. Trimming removed 4 bases from V and 5 bases from J; junction bases left unmatched: 6. From germline, CDR1 is GTSNPN and CDR2 SVGIG (reference sequence). This chain's CDR3 is CAWNPSGINNEQFF. CDR3 sequence (DNA): TGTGCCTGGAATCCTAGCGGGATAAACAATGAGCAGTTCTTC.

The chain is built from TRBV7-8 and TRBJ1-1; no clear D gene. The CDR3 length is 16 residues. Germline V gene sequence: CDR1 SGHVS, CDR2 FQNEAQ. V was pared by 5 bases and J by 6 bases, with 22 bases between. The DNA of the CDR3 is TGTGCCAGCAGCCTACCTTTGGCCAGGAGGCAGTCTGAAGCTTTCTTT. It encodes CASSLPLARRQSEAFF.

This clone was counted only a few times. This sequence joins TRBV5-1 and TRBJ1-5; the match to TRBD1 covers 11 bases. CDR3 length equals 15 residues. V dropped 4 bases and J dropped 6; count of bases not matched to a gene: 6. Germline V gene data show CDR1 as SGHRS and CDR2 as YFSETQ. CDR3 sequence (DNA): TGCGCCAGCAGCGAGGGACAGGGGGAACGTCAGCCCCAGCATTTT. It codes for CASSEGQGERQPQHF.

This clone came up a few times. The chain is built from TRBV7-9 and TRBJ2-7; 9 positions agree with TRBD1. The CDR3 has 14 amino acids. Germline CDR1 SEHNR, CDR2 FQNEAQ (reference sequence). V lost 6 bases to trimming and J lost 5 bases; unmatched junction nucleotides: 8. The CDR3 loop reads CASRPYGQGNEQYF. The CDR3 bases are TGTGCCAGCAGACCCTACGGACAGGGGAACGAGCAGTACTTC.

The chain recombines TRBV30 with TRBJ2-1, with D maybe TRBD2 (6 bases). V was shortened by 3 bases and J by 3 bases, with 9 bases between the two germline ends. The CDR3 is 13 amino acids. Germline CDR1 and CDR2: GTSNPN and SVGIG (reference sequence). The CDR3 spells CAWRGTYYNEQFF. Here the CDR3 DNA reads TGTGCCTGGAGGGGGACTTACTACAATGAGCAGTTCTTC.

A few counts support this clone. The chain recombines TRBV27 with TRBJ1-1, with 10 bases lining up with TRBD1. The CDR3 length is 14 residues. Per germline, CDR1 MNHEY and CDR2 SMNVEV (reference sequence). V dropped 1 base and J dropped 5; count of bases not matched to a gene: 1. CDR3 bases: TGTGCCAGCAGTTTATGGACAGGGGGTACTGAAGCTTTCTTT. Protein sequence: CASSLWTGGTEAFF.

The chain recombines TRBV5-1 with TRBJ2-1; 8 positions match TRBD1. Germline V gene sequence: CDR1 SGHRS, CDR2 YFSETQ. CDR3 length: 12 amino acids. Trimming cost V 0 bases and J 13 bases; bases outside gene matches: 3. The CDR3 DNA reads TGCGCCAGCAGCTTGGCAGGGGGCGAACAGTTCTTC. The encoded protein is CASSLAGGEQFF.

The chain couples TRBV19 to TRBJ2-1; TRBD2 is a possible D gene (6 bases). Germline V gene lookup returns CDR1 LNHDA and CDR2 SQIVND (reference sequence). The CDR3 runs to 15 residues. V lost 9 bases and J 0 bases, leaving 15 bases between the germline ends. The CDR3 DNA follows: TGTGCCAGCGGGGTTGCGGGGAGCTCCTACAATGAGCAGTTCTTC. This sequence encodes CASGVAGSSYNEQFF.

The genes are TRBV18 and TRBJ2-1, with 13 bases identical to TRBD2. V dropped 3 bases and J dropped 0; count of bases not matched to a gene: 8. This CDR3 is built from 19 residues. From germline, CDR1 is KGHSH and CDR2 LQKENI. CDR3: CASSPRLAGGRSSYNEQFF. CDR3 DNA sequence: TGTGCCAGCTCACCTCGACTAGCGGGAGGTCGAAGCTCCTACAATGAGCAGTTCTTC. The full variable domain, rest sourced from reference TRBV18 and TRBJ2-1, is NAGVMQNPRHLVRRRGQEARLRCSPMKGHSHVYWYRQLPEEGLKFMVYLQKENIIDESGMPKERFSAEFPKEGPSILRIQQVVRGDSAAYFCASSPRLAGGRSSYNEQFFGPGTRLTVL.

The chain uses TRBV5-1 and TRBJ2-5, with unresolved D. The J call is doubtful: the DNA matches TRBJ2-7 better. CDR1 and CDR2 (germline): SGHRS, YFSETQ. The CDR3 length is 13 residues. CDR3 residues: CASSFLERYEQYF. CDR3 coding DNA: TGCGCCAGCAGCTTTCTAGAGCGCTACGAGCAGTACTTC.

V is TRBV7-9 and J is TRBJ2-3; 13 bases line up with TRBD2. CDR1 and CDR2 from the germline V gene are SEHNR and FQNEAQ (reference sequence). V gave up 5 bases and J gave up 3 bases; unmatched junction bases: 11. The CDR3 is 18 amino acids. CDR3 coding DNA: TGTGCCAGCAGCCCCCGGACTAGCGGGGGACTAGGAACAGATACGCAGTATTTT. Translating it yields CASSPRTSGGLGTDTQYF.

The chain has TRBV11-2 and TRBJ2-7; TRBD1 aligns across 7 bases. The trim removed 5 bases at V and 1 base at J, leaving 14 bases unmatched. The CDR3 extends over 17 amino acids. Germline V gene data show CDR1 as SGHAT and CDR2 as FQNNGV. In nucleotides, the CDR3 is TGTGCCAGCAGCCGCTACCTTACGGGACAGCGATCCTACGAGCAGTACTTC. Residues: CASSRYLTGQRSYEQYF.